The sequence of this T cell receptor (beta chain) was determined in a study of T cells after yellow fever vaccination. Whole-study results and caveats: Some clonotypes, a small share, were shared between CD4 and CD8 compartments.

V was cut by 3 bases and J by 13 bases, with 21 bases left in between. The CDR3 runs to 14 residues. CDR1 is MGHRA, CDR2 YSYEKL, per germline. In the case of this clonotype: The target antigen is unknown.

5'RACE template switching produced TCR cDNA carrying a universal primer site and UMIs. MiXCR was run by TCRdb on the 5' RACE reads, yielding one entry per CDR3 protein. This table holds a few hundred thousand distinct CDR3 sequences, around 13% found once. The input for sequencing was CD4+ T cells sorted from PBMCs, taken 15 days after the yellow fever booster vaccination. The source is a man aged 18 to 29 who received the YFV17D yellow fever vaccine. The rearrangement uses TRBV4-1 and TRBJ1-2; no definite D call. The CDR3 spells CASSQPIEVLCCTF. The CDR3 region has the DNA TGCGCCAGCAGCCAGCCGATCGAGGTTCTATGCTGCACCTTC.